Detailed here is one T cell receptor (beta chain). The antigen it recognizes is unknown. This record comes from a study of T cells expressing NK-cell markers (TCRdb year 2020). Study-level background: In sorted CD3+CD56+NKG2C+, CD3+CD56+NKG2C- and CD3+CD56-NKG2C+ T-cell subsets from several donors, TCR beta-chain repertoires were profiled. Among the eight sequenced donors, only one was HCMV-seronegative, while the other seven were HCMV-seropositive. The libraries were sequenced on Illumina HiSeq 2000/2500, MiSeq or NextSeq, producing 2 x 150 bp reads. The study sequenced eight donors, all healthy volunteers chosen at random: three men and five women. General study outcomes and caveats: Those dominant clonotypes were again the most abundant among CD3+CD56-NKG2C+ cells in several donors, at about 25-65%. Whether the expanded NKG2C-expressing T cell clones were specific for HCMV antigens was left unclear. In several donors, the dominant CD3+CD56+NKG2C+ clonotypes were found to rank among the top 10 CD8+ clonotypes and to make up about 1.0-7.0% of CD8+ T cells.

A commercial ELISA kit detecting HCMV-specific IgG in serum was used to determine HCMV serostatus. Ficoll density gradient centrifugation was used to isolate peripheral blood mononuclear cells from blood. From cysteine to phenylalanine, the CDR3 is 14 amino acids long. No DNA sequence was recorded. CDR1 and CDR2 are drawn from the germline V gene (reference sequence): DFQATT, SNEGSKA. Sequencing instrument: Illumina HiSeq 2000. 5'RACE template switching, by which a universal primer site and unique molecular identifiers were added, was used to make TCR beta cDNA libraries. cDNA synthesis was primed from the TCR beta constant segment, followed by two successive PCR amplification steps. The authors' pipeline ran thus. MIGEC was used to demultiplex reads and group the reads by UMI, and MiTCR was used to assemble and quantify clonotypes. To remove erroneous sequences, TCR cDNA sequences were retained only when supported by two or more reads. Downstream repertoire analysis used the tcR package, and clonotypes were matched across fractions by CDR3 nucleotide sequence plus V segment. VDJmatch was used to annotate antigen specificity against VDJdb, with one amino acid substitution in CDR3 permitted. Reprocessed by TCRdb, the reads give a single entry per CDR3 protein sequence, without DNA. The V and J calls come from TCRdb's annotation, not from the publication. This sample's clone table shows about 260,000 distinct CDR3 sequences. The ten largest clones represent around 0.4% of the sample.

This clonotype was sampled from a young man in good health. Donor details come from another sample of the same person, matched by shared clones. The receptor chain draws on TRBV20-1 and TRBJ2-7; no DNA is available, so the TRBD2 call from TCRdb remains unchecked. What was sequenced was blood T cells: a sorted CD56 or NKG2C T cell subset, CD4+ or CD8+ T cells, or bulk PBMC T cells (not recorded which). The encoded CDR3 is CSAEPRDSRYEQYF.